The 15 T cell receptor beta chains listed next were all sequenced from one sample in a study of identical twins. MiXCR was run by TCRdb on the 5' RACE reads, yielding one entry per CDR3 protein. The sample yields about 490,000 distinct CDR3 sequences, about 15% seen once. This sample also belongs to another study, concerning yellow fever vaccine responses in identical twins.

Sample: CD4+ T cells sorted from blood. All receptors come from a woman between 18 and 29 years old in good health.

This clonotype was observed a handful of times. The chain combines TRBV6-1 with TRBJ1-2; D not certain. Per the germline V gene, CDR1 is MNHNS and CDR2 is SASEGT. The CDR3 runs to 13 residues. The germline V and J ends were trimmed by 8 bases and 1 base, with 11 bases remaining between them. The CDR3: CASGEWNNYGYTF. The CDR3, as DNA: TGTGCCAGCGGAGAATGGAATAACTATGGCTACACCTTC.

V gene TRBV2 combines with J gene TRBJ2-2; weak D call: TRBD1 (5 bases). Trimming took off 7 bases at V and 1 base at J, with 10 bases between the two ends. Germline V gives CDR1 SNHLY, CDR2 FYNNEI. The CDR3 has 14 amino acids. The CDR3 DNA reads as TGTGCCAGCAAGAGGACAAAGAACACCGGGGAGCTGTTTTTT. This codes for CASKRTKNTGELFF.

In this sample, this clonotype turned up a few times. The chain uses TRBV4-1 and TRBJ2-1; 10 bases fit TRBD1. Trimming took 3 bases from V and 9 from J; bases not matched to a gene: 8. This CDR3 is built from 15 residues. Per germline, CDR1 MGHRA and CDR2 YSYEKL. The CDR3 nucleotides are TGCGCCAGCAGCCATCGACAGGGGGCGCGAGGTGAGCAGTTCTTC. This gives the protein CASSHRQGARGEQFF.

This clonotype was counted a few times. The germline gene is not matched at one end of the junction; a read error may be the cause. The J gene is TRBJ2-1, the V gene TRBV12-3 or TRBV12-4, with 8 positions matching TRBD1. The CDR3 is 15 amino acids. The CDR3 region is CASSLGQGGRGWQFF. The DNA for the CDR3 is TGTGCCAGCAGCTTAGGACAGGGAGGTAGAGGGTGGCAGTTCTTC.

This clonotype was counted between two and nine times. The rearrangement joins TRBV24-1 to TRBJ1-6, with unresolved D. With 7 bases removed from V and 7 bases from J, the gap between germline ends came to 13 bases. Germline CDR1 and CDR2: KGHDR and SFDVKD. The CDR3 contains 14 residues. The CDR3 sequence is CATSGRAENSPLHF. CDR3 nucleotide sequence: TGTGCCACCAGCGGACGGGCGGAGAATTCACCCCTCCACTTT.

The chain is built from TRBV11-2 and TRBJ1-2, with 11 bases lining up with TRBD1. Germline-derived CDR1 and CDR2 are SGHAT and FQNNGV. V dropped 2 bases and J dropped 2; count of bases not matched to a gene: 7. CDR3 length: 17 residues. CDR3 bases: TGTGCCAGCAGCTTATTGAGGGACAGGGGGAAGAACTATGGCTACACCTTC. This sequence encodes CASSLLRDRGKNYGYTF.

This clonotype appeared a few times. V gene TRBV3-1 combines with J gene TRBJ2-5, with D uncertain. Between the trimmed V and J ends, which lost 1 base and 5 bases, there was a span of 8 bases. The CDR3 totals 13 residues. The germline gives CDR1 LGHDT, CDR2 YNNKEL (reference sequence). The chain's CDR3 is CASSQGGGETQYF. Here the CDR3 DNA reads TGTGCCAGCAGCCAAGGGGGTGGGGAGACCCAGTACTTC.

The rearrangement uses TRBV12-3 or TRBV12-4 and TRBJ2-1, with D possibly TRBD2 on 5 matching bases. The CDR3 consists of 16 residues. V was shortened by 8 bases and J by 12 bases, with 29 bases between the two germline ends. CDR3 coding DNA: TGTGCCAGCGCTATTGTACCCAGGACTGGCAACGATGGGCAGTTCTTC. Translating it yields CASAIVPRTGNDGQFF.

V is TRBV20-1 and J is TRBJ2-2; TRBD2 matches at 9 bases. The ends lost 0 bases at V and 7 bases at J; junction bases unmatched: 9. Germline-derived CDR1 and CDR2 are DFQATT and SNEGSKA (reference sequence). This CDR3 has 16 amino acids. CDR3 amino acids: CSARDGGRANVGELFF. CDR3 sequence (DNA): TGCAGTGCTAGAGATGGCGGGAGGGCCAATGTCGGGGAGCTGTTTTTT.

This clonotype has more than one count but fewer than ten. The chain uses TRBV12-3 or TRBV12-4 and TRBJ2-2; D remains unclear. Deletions cut 3 bases from V and 7 bases from J, with 6 bases between. The CDR3 consists of 12 residues. The CDR3 sequence is CASSFVGGELFF. As DNA, the CDR3 is TGTGCCAGCAGTTTTGTGGGCGGGGAGCTGTTTTTT.

This clonotype occurred a few times. The chain couples TRBV20-1 to TRBJ2-1; 10 positions agree with TRBD1. The germline V gene encodes CDR1 DFQATT and CDR2 SNEGSKA (reference sequence). Trimming removed 5 bases from V and 7 bases from J; junction bases left unmatched: 2. This CDR3 has 12 residues. In DNA form, the CDR3 reads TGCAGTGCTCCGGGACAGGGGAATGAGCAGTTCTTC. Its translation: CSAPGQGNEQFF.

This clonotype occurred many times. V and J are TRBV7-9 and TRBJ2-3; D is possibly TRBD2 (6 bases). Trimming removed 0 bases from V and 4 bases from J, with 8 bases in between. Germline V gene sequence: CDR1 SEHNR, CDR2 FQNEAQ (reference sequence). This CDR3 is 14 amino acids long. CDR3 in amino acids: CASSLAGGADTQYF. The CDR3 DNA reads as TGTGCCAGCAGCTTAGCGGGAGGAGCAGATACGCAGTATTTT.

This clonotype showed up just a few times. DNA of the CDR3: TGTGCCAGCAGCCATACAGGGGGCTATGGTTTATCTGGCTACACCTTC. Protein sequence: CASSHTGGYGLSGYTF. This sequence joins TRBV12-3 or TRBV12-4 and TRBJ1-2; 9 bases map to TRBD1. After removal of 6 bases from V and 7 bases from J, the junction contained 15 bases not matched to a gene. The CDR3 runs 16 residues.

This clonotype was seen a few times. This chain connects TRBV24-1 to TRBJ2-2; D gene ambiguous. The CDR3 runs 14 residues. Per the germline V gene, CDR1 is KGHDR and CDR2 is SFDVKD. V shed 3 bases and J shed 6 bases, with 10 bases lying between them. The CDR3 here is CATSDPWVPGELFF. CDR3 DNA sequence: TGTGCCACCAGTGATCCCTGGGTCCCCGGGGAGCTGTTTTTT.

The V and J genes are TRBV4-2 and TRBJ1-1, with 8 bases fitting TRBD1. This CDR3 has 15 residues. V dropped 1 base and J dropped 1; count of bases not matched to a gene: 2. Germline V CDR1 and CDR2: LGHNA, YNFKEQ. The DNA of the CDR3 is TGTGCCAGCAGCCAAGTTGGACAGGGGAACACTGAAGCTTTCTTT. This translates into CASSQVGQGNTEAFF.